This T cell receptor beta chain was recorded in a study of Graves' ophthalmopathy and Graves' hyperthyroidism (dated by TCRdb to between 2018 and 2020). Broadly, across the study: Peripheral blood was collected at initial diagnosis, prior to any treatment. To tell Graves' ophthalmopathy apart from Graves' hyperthyroidism, and to predict which patients would progress to ophthalmopathy, the study relied on TCR beta repertoire signatures. In total, under 150 blood samples were TCR-sequenced: some 43 ophthalmopathy, about 75 hyperthyroidism and some 17 hyperthyroidism-to-ophthalmopathy patients. To explore V-J signatures that distinguish ophthalmopathy from hyperthyroidism, a discovery set of 100 patients was enrolled, made up of approximately 45 with ophthalmopathy and fewer than 60 with stable hyperthyroidism. For independent validation, a separate cohort was made up of 18 hyperthyroidism patients plus 17 patients who later progressed from hyperthyroidism to ophthalmopathy. In roughly six hyperthyroidism patients, T-cell repertoires of thyroid tissue and blood were compared. After sampling, hyperthyroidism patients received methimazole starting at 30 mg daily, and ophthalmopathy patients received high-dose intravenous methylprednisolone. Broad study findings and their caveats: Ophthalmopathy was separated from stable hyperthyroidism by the 13-signature model with more than 85% sensitivity and 81% to 84% specificity in cross-validation and with 80%/75% in the test set. In validation, the model predicted ophthalmopathy progression with nearly 71% sensitivity and around 72% specificity; around twelve predicted patients were CT-confirmed with GO in a median of 6.5 months. Sample size was not predetermined statistically, and investigators were not blinded to group allocation. Most of the expanded thyroid clonotypes with a frequency above 0.001 were also detected in blood, and it was suggested that the thyroid immune response may be reflected by blood repertoires.

For this clonotype: Its antigen target is currently unknown. No qualities accompany the bases; no much larger clone lies one base away.

TCR beta CDR3 regions were amplified from RNA transcripts for repertoire sequencing. A first-round RT-PCR used HTBI primers with the Qiagen OneStep RT-PCR kit, followed by a second-round multiplex PCR, size selection and purification. Libraries were sequenced on an Illumina HiSeq2000 using paired-end 100 bp reads. As for the authors' bioinformatics: SOAPnuke was used for read processing, and reads with adapters, uncalled bases, a mean Phred below 15, or no exact constant-primer or identifier match were discarded. COPE v1.2.5 was used to merge high-quality paired reads. Clonotypes were defined as unique nucleotide sequences and were aligned to IMGT TRB V, D and J references using MiTCR v1.1. The analysis was limited to V-J combinations with a frequency above 0.0001, which together covered 99.2% of repertoires. For each V-J combination, a TCR clonal expansion and chaos score was defined as F50 clonal expansion divided by the chaos observed in the TCRdist matrix. Welch's t-statistics and random forest were used to reduce features to approximately 13 V-J combinations, which were fed into a naive Bayes classifier. The similarity between thyroid and blood repertoires was quantified using the Morisita-Horn index. TCRdb redid the processing of the public reads, applying fastp at Q25 and MiXCR, and retained in-frame beta chains. Identical CDR3 protein sequences are pooled into one entry, listed with their most common genes and DNA. TCRdb's processing, not the authors', yielded these V and J calls. The sample yields 600,000 to 700,000 distinct CDR3 sequences; 35% to 50% were counted once. The ten largest make up over 2.5% of the sample.

The CDR3, cysteine through phenylalanine, is 14 amino acids long. Of all the DNA, just the CDR3 is kept, 42 bases in frame from base 1. CDR1 is given as SQVTM and CDR2 as ANQGSEA, both from the germline V gene. Between the V and J ends, shortened by 1 base and 4 bases respectively, the junction contains 13 bases. Ophthalmopathy patients were characterized by moderately to severely active disease, a Clinical Activity Score of at least 3, a NOSPECS grade of at least 4, and a disease duration under 3 months. Patients with other autoimmune diseases, uncontrolled infections, pregnancy or lactation were excluded. Clinical symptoms, serum thyroxine, TRAb, thyroid ultrasound and orbital computed tomography were used for diagnosis. Ficoll-Paque density gradient centrifugation was used to isolate PBMCs from about 9 ml of fresh peripheral blood. Trizol reagent was used to extract the total RNA, and its quality was then checked on an Agilent 2100 Bioanalyzer.

This TCR was recovered from an adult man with Graves' ophthalmopathy. The chain couples TRBV29-1 to TRBJ1-2; D gene: possibly TRBD1, on 6 matching bases. The material sequenced was peripheral blood. The DNA sequence is TGCAGCGTTGAAGGGACAGCCGGGACCTATGGCTACACCTTC. Its translation is CSVEGTAGTYGYTF.